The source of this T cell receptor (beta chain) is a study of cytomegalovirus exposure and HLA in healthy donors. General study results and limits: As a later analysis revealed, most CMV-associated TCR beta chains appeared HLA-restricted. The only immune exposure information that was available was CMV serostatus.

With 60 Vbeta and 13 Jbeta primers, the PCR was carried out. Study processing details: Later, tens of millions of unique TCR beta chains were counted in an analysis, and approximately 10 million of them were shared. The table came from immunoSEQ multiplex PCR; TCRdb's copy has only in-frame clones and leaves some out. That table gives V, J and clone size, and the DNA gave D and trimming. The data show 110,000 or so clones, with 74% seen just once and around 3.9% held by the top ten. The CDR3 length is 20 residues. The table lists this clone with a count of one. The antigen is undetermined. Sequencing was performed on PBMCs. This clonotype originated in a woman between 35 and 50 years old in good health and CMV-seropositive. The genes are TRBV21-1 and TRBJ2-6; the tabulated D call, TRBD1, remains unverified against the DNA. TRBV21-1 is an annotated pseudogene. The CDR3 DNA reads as TGTGCCAGCAGCAAAGTAAGGGTTAGGGGACAGCCCTCTGGGGCCAACGTCCTGACTTTC. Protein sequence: CASSKVRVRGQPSGANVLTF.